This T cell receptor (beta chain) stems from a study of blood T cell repertoires in COVID-19. Study context: The United States, Italy and Spain supplied acute and convalescent COVID-19 samples.

Produced via immunoSEQ multiplex PCR; TCRdb's table is partial and in-frame only. The sample consists of 250,000 to 350,000 clones, around nine tenths of them appearing once. Trimming took 7 bases from V and 0 from J, leaving 21 bases between them. The germline V gene has CDR1 SQVTM and CDR2 ANQGSEA. The CDR3 has 16 residues. The rearrangement uses TRBV29-1 and TRBJ1-1, with D possibly being TRBD1 (6 bases). The sequence was obtained from a man between 25 and 39 years old with acute or convalescent COVID-19. Sequenced sample: peripheral blood. The CDR3 DNA reads TGCAGCGCAGAAGGACAGCTGGGTGTGGTGAACACTGAAGCTTTCTTT. Translating it yields CSAEGQLGVVNTEAFF.